This TCR beta chain was profiled in a study of T cell responses to AZD1222 COVID-19 vaccine. The count of this clone is one. Sequencing used immunoSEQ multiplex PCR; TCRdb keeps in-frame clones, though not all of them. The sample contains roughly 80,000 clones, just over 90% of which appear only once. The CDR3 has 14 amino acids. Per germline, CDR1 LNHDA and CDR2 SQIVND (reference sequence). The V segment lost 6 bases and the J segment 1 base; nucleotides outside the gene matches: 4. Sequences were derived from peripheral blood, sampled on day 0 of AZD1222 vaccination. The chain combines TRBV19 with TRBJ2-7; TRBD2 matches at 9 bases. The receptor was derived from an adult in good health. The CDR3 sequence: CASRNSGGSYEQYF. CDR3 sequence (DNA): TGTGCCAGTAGAAATAGCGGGGGATCCTACGAGCAGTACTTC.